These T cell receptor beta chains were read from a single sample in a study of CD8 T cells in Susac syndrome. TCRdb reprocessed the immunoSEQ multiplex PCR reads via MiXCR and lists one record per CDR3 protein. This repertoire shows approximately 170,000 distinct CDR3 sequences, about 90% found once; its top ten account for 0.065% to 0.1%. Sequencing was carried out using CD4+ T cells from PBMCs. All receptors come from a human donor in good health. Each CDR3 is given with its conserved first and last residue. D genes are given only for firm matches. Clone size is not always given. Where it is, it says once, few, many or a class for expanded clones.

>-|-|TRBV5-1|TRBJ1-5
TGCGCCAGCAGCTTGGAGGCCGGAGGACAGCCCCAGCATTTT
CASSLEAGGQPQHF
>-|TRBD1|TRBV3-1|TRBJ1-5
TGTGCCAGCAGCCAAGCCGGGACAGAGCAGCCCCAGCATTTT
CASSQAGTEQPQHF
>-|-|TRBV30|TRBJ2-5
TGTGCCTGGAGTCCCGGGCTCCGGTCCCAGTACTTC
CAWSPGLRSQYF
>-|-|TRBV11-2|TRBJ2-2
TGTGCCAGCAGCCCCAGTAGGGATCGCACCGGGGAGCTGTTTTTT
CASSPSRDRTGELFF
>-|TRBD1|TRBV5-6|TRBJ1-1
TGTGCCAGCAGCCCCCTCGGGACAGTTGAAGCTTTCTTT
CASSPLGTVEAFF
>once|-|TRBV15|TRBJ1-6
TGTGCCACCTCCCCGGGGGGCTCCTATAATTCACCCCTCCACTTT
CATSPGGSYNSPLHF
>-|-|TRBV3-1|TRBJ2-7
TGTGCCAGCAGCCCCCAACAGGGCTTCGAGCAGTACTTC
CASSPQQGFEQYF
>-|TRBD2|TRBV9|TRBJ2-2
TGTGCCAGCAGCGTAGCTCCGTTTTTGACTAGCTCATACACCGGGGAGCTGTTTTTT
CASSVAPFLTSSYTGELFF
>-|-|TRBV29-1|TRBJ2-1
TGCAGCGTTGAGGGGCGGGGGCAGAACAATGAGCAGTTCTTC
CSVEGRGQNNEQFF
>-|-|TRBV2|TRBJ2-2
TGTGCCAGCAGTGAACAGTGGACCGGGGAGCTGTTTTTT
CASSEQWTGELFF
>-|-|TRBV3-1|TRBJ2-5
TGTGCCAGCAGCCAAGATGGCCTAGCGCGGACTGAGACCCAGTACTTC
CASSQDGLARTETQYF
>-|TRBD1|TRBV2|TRBJ1-2
TGTGCCAGCAGTCCAACAAGGGGGCTTAACTATGGCTACACCTTC
CASSPTRGLNYGYTF
>-|TRBD1|TRBV5-1|TRBJ2-5
TGCGCCAGCAGCTTGGGCGACAGGGCCCAAGAGACCCAGTACTTC
CASSLGDRAQETQYF
>-|TRBD1|TRBV3-1|TRBJ1-1
TGTGCCAGCAGCCTCCCCAGGGGGGCGGCTTTCTTT
CASSLPRGAAFF
>-|-|TRBV5-6|TRBJ2-7
TGTGCCAGCACCCTCGGCGGCGGCCCCGGAGGGGAGCAGTACTTC
CASTLGGGPGGEQYF
>-|TRBD1|TRBV9|TRBJ2-3
TGTGCCAGCAGCGTCGGGACAGGGGGCTACGATACGCAGTATTTT
CASSVGTGGYDTQYF
>once|TRBD1|TRBV28|TRBJ1-1
TGTGCCAGCAGTTTAAGAGGGGGCCGGGTGAACACTGAAGCTTTCTTT
CASSLRGGRVNTEAFF
>-|TRBD1|TRBV11-1|TRBJ2-5
TGTGCCAGCAGCGACCGGGACAGGGGTCGAGAGACCCAGTACTTC
CASSDRDRGRETQYF
>once|-|TRBV6-5|TRBJ2-3
TGTGCCAGCACTTCTCTGGGGGGCTCAAGCACAGATACGCAGTATTTT
CASTSLGGSSTDTQYF
>-|TRBD2|TRBV7-3|TRBJ2-3
TGTGCCAGCAGCCTTGGACTAGCGGGAGAGGTAGATACGCAGTATTTT
CASSLGLAGEVDTQYF
>few|-|TRBV12-3/TRBV12-4|TRBJ2-7
TGTGCCAGCAGTTTAGTACAGCCCTACGAGCAGTACTTC
CASSLVQPYEQYF
>few|TRBD1|TRBV7-9|TRBJ2-2
TGTGCCAGCAGCTTTGACAGGGGAACCGGGGAGCTGTTTTTT
CASSFDRGTGELFF
>-|TRBD2|TRBV20-1|TRBJ2-7
TGCAGTGCTAGAGTTGGGAGACTAGCGGGCTACGAGCAGTACTTC
CSARVGRLAGYEQYF
>-|-|TRBV6-5|TRBJ1-5
TGTGCCAGCAGTTACTCTGCCACCATACCGCCCCAGCATTTT
CASSYSATIPPQHF
>-|-|TRBV7-9|TRBJ2-4
TGTGCCAGCAGCTTAGGACAGGGACTAACCAAAAACATTCAGTACTTC
CASSLGQGLTKNIQYF
>-|-|TRBV10-3|TRBJ1-1
TGTGCCATCAGCCGACAGGAGGGCACTGAAGCTTTCTTT
CAISRQEGTEAFF
>-|TRBD1|TRBV6-6|TRBJ2-7
TGTGCCAGCAGTAACCACAGGGGGCGCAACAACGAGCAGTACTTC
CASSNHRGRNNEQYF
>-|-|TRBV29-1|TRBJ2-7
TGCAGCGTTGGCGAGCTCTCCTACGAGCAGTACTTC
CSVGELSYEQYF
>-|TRBD1|TRBV24-1|TRBJ2-1
TGTGCCACCAGTGATGGCGGGACAGGGACGCGGCATGAGCAGTTCTTC
CATSDGGTGTRHEQFF
>once|-|TRBV30|TRBJ2-1
TGTGCCTGGAGAAGGCTGAGCTCCTACAATGAGCAGTTCTTC
CAWRRLSSYNEQFF
>-|TRBD2|TRBV5-6|TRBJ2-1
TGTGCCAGCAGCTTGGTGCTAGCGGGTAATGAGCAGTTCTTC
CASSLVLAGNEQFF
>-|-|TRBV7-2|TRBJ2-7
TGTGCCAGCAGCTTAGACAGCCGGGGGCAGTACTTC
CASSLDSRGQYF
>-|TRBD1|TRBV29-1|TRBJ1-5
TGCAGCGTTGGGACAGGGAGTAGCAATCAGCCCCAGCATTTT
CSVGTGSSNQPQHF
>-|-|TRBV2|TRBJ2-5
TGTGCCAGCAAAAACAGGGTTGAGACCCAGTACTTC
CASKNRVETQYF
>-|TRBD2|TRBV7-8|TRBJ2-3
TGTGCCAGCAGCCCCCGGACTAGCGGGAGGGGCACAGATACGCAGTATTTT
CASSPRTSGRGTDTQYF
>-|TRBD1|TRBV11-2|TRBJ1-2
TGTGCCAGCAGACCACAGGGGGCTCCGTACGCTAACTATGGCTACACCTTC
CASRPQGAPYANYGYTF
>-|TRBD1|TRBV20-1|TRBJ1-1
TGCAGTGCTAGAGACGGGACAGGGGATGAAGCTTTCTTT
CSARDGTGDEAFF
>-|-|TRBV28|TRBJ2-7
TGTGCCAGCAGTTTAGGGGGGTCCCTCTACGAGCAGTACTTC
CASSLGGSLYEQYF
>-|-|TRBV12-3/TRBV12-4|TRBJ2-1
TGTGCCAGCAGTTTTTTCTCCTACAATGAGCAGTTCTTC
CASSFFSYNEQFF
>-|-|TRBV13|TRBJ1-2
TGTGCCAGCAGCCGAACGGAGAGGAGCTACACCTTC
CASSRTERSYTF